Shown below are 12 T cell receptor beta chains from a single sample sequenced in a study of cytomegalovirus exposure and HLA in healthy donors. The study ran its PCR with 60 Vbeta and 13 Jbeta primers. This table comes from immunoSEQ multiplex PCR, and its TCRdb copy is limited to in-frame clones, with some not included. This table has 100,000 or so clones, around 81% appearing once. Sequencing input: PBMCs. The source is a man aged 18 to 29 in good health and CMV-seronegative.

The chain uses TRBV6-5 and TRBJ2-1; a possible D gene is TRBD2 (5 bases). The CDR3 is 14 amino acids. CDR1 and CDR2 from the germline V gene are MNHEY and SVGAGI. Trimming shortened V by 2 bases and J by 6 bases, and 11 bases separated the two germline ends. CDR3 amino acids: CASSYDRTFNEQFF. CDR3 in DNA: TGTGCCAGCAGTTACGATAGGACTTTCAATGAGCAGTTCTTC.

The gene calls are TRBV9 and TRBJ1-5; 7 bases align to TRBD1. Germline V lookup: CDR1 SGDLS, CDR2 YYNGEE. Trimming took 4 bases from V and 0 from J; bases not matched to a gene: 4. CDR3 length: 15 residues. The CDR3 nucleotides read TGTGCCAGCAGCAGACAGGGAAATAGCAATCAGCCCCAGCATTTT. Amino acid sequence: CASSRQGNSNQPQHF.

The chain combines TRBV19 with TRBJ1-4; 7 nucleotides match TRBD1. Trimming at V came to 9 bases and at J to 4 bases, leaving 5 bases not matched to a gene. Germline CDR1 reads LNHDA; CDR2 reads SQIVND (reference sequence). This CDR3 is built from 13 residues. The CDR3 loop is CASGQAINEKLFF. DNA of the CDR3: TGTGCCAGCGGACAGGCTATTAATGAAAAACTGTTTTTT.

The V gene is TRBV13, the J gene TRBJ1-2, with D maybe TRBD1 (5 bases). Trimming cost V 0 bases and J 8 bases, with 10 bases left between them. Germline V gives CDR1 PRHDT, CDR2 FYEKMQ (reference sequence). The CDR3 has 13 residues. The CDR3 spells CASSLGQARGYTF. CDR3 sequence (DNA): TGTGCCAGCAGCTTAGGACAGGCTAGGGGCTACACCTTC.

The V and J genes are TRBV6-6 and TRBJ2-1; 7 bases align to TRBD1. V dropped 5 bases and J dropped 10; count of bases not matched to a gene: 14. Germline CDR1 reads MNHNY; CDR2 reads SVGAGI (reference sequence). This CDR3 region has 15 residues. CDR3 DNA: TGTGCCAGCAGTAACCAACGACAGGGTTTAAAGGAGCAGTTCTTC. Its translation: CASSNQRQGLKEQFF.

V and J are TRBV6-1 and TRBJ2-4, with TRBD1 matching over 7 bases. The CDR3 has 15 amino acids. V was clipped by 1 base and J by 9 bases; unmatched bases: 9. Per the germline V gene, CDR1 is MNHNS and CDR2 is SASEGT. CDR3 in amino acids: CASSEGQQGMGIQYF. CDR3 nucleotide sequence: TGTGCCAGCAGTGAAGGGCAACAGGGGATGGGCATTCAGTACTTC.

This chain links TRBV6-9 with TRBJ1-6; D remains unclear. CDR3 length: 17 residues. In germline, CDR1 is MNHGY, CDR2 SVAAGI. The V end was cut by 1 base, the J end by 5 bases, with 15 bases between. The CDR3 protein is CASSYCLALRHNSPLHF. The CDR3 bases are TGTGCCAGCAGTTATTGTCTGGCCCTTCGCCATAATTCACCCCTCCACTTT.

A remark on this clone: Other DNA sequences in this sample translate to the same CDR3. The rearrangement joins TRBV27 to TRBJ1-3; possibly TRBD1 for D (6 bases). With 5 bases removed from V and 0 bases from J, the gap between germline ends came to 11 bases. The CDR3 runs to 15 residues. The germline CDR1 and CDR2 sequences are MNHEY and SMNVEV (reference sequence). CDR3 region: CASSPRRGSGNTIYF. The CDR3 coding sequence is TGTGCCAGCAGTCCCCGCAGGGGCTCTGGAAACACCATATATTTT.

The CDR3 region has the DNA TGTGCCAGTAGGGGACTAGCGACAGATACGCAGTATTTT. It yields the protein CASRGLATDTQYF. V gene TRBV19 combines with J gene TRBJ2-3, with TRBD2 identical over 10 bases. Germline CDR1 reads LNHDA; CDR2 reads SQIVND (reference sequence). Trimming took 6 bases from V and 3 from J; bases not matched to a gene: 0. The CDR3 runs 13 residues.

The chain couples TRBV28 to TRBJ2-5, with D tentatively TRBD1 (6 bases). CDR1 and CDR2 (germline): MDHEN, SYDVKM. The V and J ends lost 8 bases and 4 bases respectively, with 14 bases between them. The CDR3 totals 13 residues. DNA of the CDR3: TGTGCCAGCTTCACAGGGAGTGGAGAGACCCAGTACTTC. It is translated as CASFTGSGETQYF.

The CDR3 DNA is TGTGCCAGCAGCTTCCCGATATATTCTAGCGGGGGGGCCGGCATTCAGTACTTC. It yields the protein CASSFPIYSSGGAGIQYF. The rearrangement links TRBV11-2 to TRBJ2-4; TRBD2 matches at 12 bases. Germline V lookup: CDR1 SGHAT, CDR2 FQNNGV. The CDR3 loop spans 18 amino acids. Trimming removed 3 bases from V and 9 bases from J; junction bases left unmatched: 15.

The chain recombines TRBV14 with TRBJ1-2, with D maybe TRBD1 (5 bases). There are 17 residues in the CDR3. Germline values: CDR1 SGHDN, CDR2 FVKESK. Between the trimmed V and J ends, which lost 0 bases and 0 bases, there was a span of 14 bases. The CDR3, as DNA: TGTGCCAGCAGCCAAGATTTTGGGCAGGGCCCTAACTATGGCTACACCTTC. Protein product: CASSQDFGQGPNYGYTF.